The 22 T cell receptor beta chains listed next were all sequenced from one sample in a study of blood T cell repertoires in COVID-19. TCRdb keeps only in-frame clones here, not all; method: immunoSEQ multiplex PCR. The sample consists of about 190,000 clones, roughly 78% of them appearing once. Sequencing was carried out using peripheral blood. These receptors all stem from a woman older than 75 with active or convalescent COVID-19.

Only a few counts were recorded for this clone. The gene calls are TRBV14 and TRBJ1-2; D remains unclear. V was cut by 3 bases and J by 3 bases, with 14 bases left in between. CDR3 size: 15 residues. Germline values: CDR1 SGHDN, CDR2 FVKESK. CDR3 nucleotides: TGTGCCAGCAGCCACATAACAGATACATACTATGGCTACACCTTC. Translating it yields CASSHITDTYYGYTF. The whole variable domain, filled in from reference TRBV14 and TRBJ1-2, reads EAGVTQFPSHSVIEKGQTVTLRCDPISGHDNLYWYRRVMGKEIKFLLHFVKESKQDESGMPNNRFLAERTGGTYSTLKVQPAELEDSGVYFCASSHITDTYYGYTFGSGTRLTVV.

The rearrangement uses TRBV7-8 and TRBJ1-6; D ambiguous. Germline CDR1 SGHVS, CDR2 FQNEAQ. The V end lost 5 bases, the J end lost 4 bases, and 12 bases lay between the germline ends. The CDR3 totals 15 residues. CDR3 protein: CASSAQEGYNSPLHF. The DNA for the CDR3 is TGTGCCAGCAGCGCCCAGGAAGGTTATAATTCACCCCTCCACTTT.

The CDR3 loop is CAWSVRRGREKLFF. The DNA of the CDR3 is TGTGCCTGGAGTGTCCGCAGGGGGAGAGAAAAACTGTTTTTT. This chain uses TRBV30 with TRBJ1-4; 7 bases match TRBD1. Per the germline V gene, CDR1 is GTSNPN and CDR2 is SVGIG (reference sequence). Trimming cost V 0 bases and J 8 bases; bases outside gene matches: 6. The CDR3 loop spans 14 amino acids.

The chain joins TRBV5-1 to TRBJ2-1; TRBD1 might be the D (5 bases). There are 15 residues in the CDR3. Germline values: CDR1 SGHRS, CDR2 YFSETQ. V lost 0 bases, J lost 8 bases, and 15 bases lay in between. In DNA form, the CDR3 reads TGCGCCAGCAGCTTGGACTGGGGCGCGGCGGATGAGCAGTTCTTC. Its translation: CASSLDWGAADEQFF. The complete variable domain, with remaining parts taken from reference TRBV5-1 and TRBJ2-1, reads KAGVTQTPRYLIKTRGQQVTLSCSPISGHRSVSWYQQTPGQGLQFLFEYFSETQRNKGNFPGRFSGRQFSNSRSEMNVSTLELGDSALYLCASSLDWGAADEQFFGPGTRLTVL.

The CDR3 region is CASSSSAGGLFEQFF. In DNA form, the CDR3 reads TGTGCCAGCAGTTCATCGGCGGGGGGGCTTTTTGAGCAGTTCTTC. V usage is TRBV28 and J usage is TRBJ2-1; TRBD2 matches 9 bases. Germline CDR1 MDHEN, CDR2 SYDVKM. V dropped 4 bases and J dropped 9; count of bases not matched to a gene: 10. This CDR3 comprises 15 residues.

This clone came up a few times. This chain links TRBV5-5 with TRBJ2-7; 7 positions agree with TRBD1. Germline V lookup: CDR1 SGHKS, CDR2 YYEKEE (reference sequence). The CDR3 is 14 residues long. V dropped 0 bases and J dropped 7; count of bases not matched to a gene: 7. CDR3 loop: CASSLGQGRQEQYF. The CDR3 region has the DNA TGTGCCAGCAGCTTGGGACAGGGCCGGCAAGAGCAGTACTTC.

V and J are TRBV4-3 and TRBJ2-7; the match to TRBD1 covers 11 bases. Germline V gene lookup returns CDR1 LGHNA and CDR2 YSLEER. V trimming: 0 bases; J trimming: 7 bases; junction bases outside the gene matches: 11. The CDR3 consists of 17 residues. The CDR3 DNA follows: TGCGCCAGCAGCCAAGAAGGGAGTGGACAGGGGGCGGGGGAGCAGTACTTC. Residues: CASSQEGSGQGAGEQYF.

The genes are TRBV2 and TRBJ1-6; 8 nucleotides match TRBD1. The CDR3 runs to 15 residues. With 6 bases clipped from V and 5 bases from J, the junction kept 6 bases outside the gene matches. From germline, CDR1 is SNHLY and CDR2 FYNNEI. The CDR3 nucleotides are TGTGCCAGCAGCGCAGGGGGCCTAAATAATTCACCCCTCCACTTT. Translated: CASSAGGLNNSPLHF.

The CDR3 reads CASSFGTGGTGWPNTEAFF. CDR3 coding DNA: TGTGCCAGCAGCTTTGGTACCGGGGGGACAGGGTGGCCGAACACTGAAGCTTTCTTT. The gene calls are TRBV5-4 and TRBJ1-1; TRBD1 matches 9 bases. V shed 2 bases, J shed 1 base, and the junction held 15 bases outside the gene matches. This CDR3 contains 19 residues. Germline CDR1 SGHNT, CDR2 YYREEE (reference sequence). Full variable domain (outside the CDR3, taken from reference TRBV5-4 and TRBJ1-1): ETGVTQSPTHLIKTRGQQVTLRCSSQSGHNTVSWYQQALGQGPQFIFQYYREEENGRGNFPPRFSGLQFPNYSSELNVNALELDDSALYLCASSFGTGGTGWPNTEAFFGQGTRLTVV.

V is TRBV11-3 and J is TRBJ1-1; D gene uncertain. V dropped 1 base and J dropped 2 bases, with 8 bases sitting between them. From germline, CDR1 is SGHNT and CDR2 YENEEA. The CDR3 covers 14 residues. In nucleotides, the CDR3 is TGTGCCAGCAGCTTAGGAGCGCATAACACTGAAGCTTTCTTT. Amino acids: CASSLGAHNTEAFF. Full variable domain (remainder filled in from reference TRBV11-3 and TRBJ1-1): EAGVVQSPRYKIIEKKQPVAFWCNPISGHNTLYWYLQNLGQGPELLIRYENEEAVDDSQLPKDRFSAERLKGVDSTLKIQPAELGDSAVYLCASSLGAHNTEAFFGQGTRLTVV.

The chain carries TRBV5-4 and TRBJ1-3, with 8 bases identical to TRBD1. V shed 4 bases and J 0 bases; nucleotides not matched to a gene: 0. Germline CDR1 and CDR2: SGHNT and YYREEE (reference sequence). The CDR3 runs 14 residues. CDR3 DNA sequence: TGTGCCAGCAGCGGACAGGGCTCTGGAAACACCATATATTTT. This translates into CASSGQGSGNTIYF.

V is TRBV18 and J is TRBJ2-1, with 8 bases that match TRBD2. Per germline, CDR1 KGHSH and CDR2 LQKENI. Trimming removed 3 bases from V and 2 bases from J; junction bases left unmatched: 3. This CDR3 region has 15 residues. The CDR3 region has the DNA TGTGCCAGCTCACCCGGACTAGCCACCTACAATGAGCAGTTCTTC. This gives the protein CASSPGLATYNEQFF.

The chain is built from TRBV5-4 and TRBJ2-1; no definite D call. Germline assignment: CDR1 SGHNT and CDR2 YYREEE (reference sequence). The CDR3 has 16 residues. Between the trimmed V and J ends, which lost 0 bases and 1 base, there was a span of 11 bases. The CDR3 spells CASSLDLVDSYNEQFF. In DNA, the CDR3 is TGTGCCAGCAGCTTGGATCTGGTAGATTCCTACAATGAGCAGTTCTTC.

The chain recombines TRBV5-6 with TRBJ2-3, with TRBD2 matching over 8 bases. The CDR3 spans 15 residues. CDR1 is SGHDT, CDR2 YYEEEE, per germline. V was clipped by 0 bases and J by 2 bases; unmatched bases: 2. CDR3 coding DNA: TGTGCCAGCAGCTTGGACGGGGGGGACACAGATACGCAGTATTTT. This encodes CASSLDGGDTDTQYF.

This clone has only one observation. V and J are TRBV6-6 and TRBJ1-1; TRBD1 matches 8 bases. Trimming took 4 bases from V and 3 from J; bases not matched to a gene: 4. The germline gives CDR1 MNHNY, CDR2 SVGAGI (reference sequence). The CDR3 loop spans 14 amino acids. CDR3 in DNA: TGTGCCAGCAGTTTTCCGACAGGGGACACTGAAGCTTTCTTT. Translated: CASSFPTGDTEAFF.

The CDR3 loop reads CASSSDTNTYEQYF. The CDR3 DNA is TGCGCCAGCAGCTCCGACACAAATACCTACGAGCAGTACTTC. The chain carries TRBV5-1 and TRBJ2-7; D unclear. Germline-derived CDR1 and CDR2 are SGHRS and YFSETQ. Trimming removed 3 bases at V and 2 bases at J, with 12 bases between. The CDR3 is 14 residues long.

V gene TRBV18 combines with J gene TRBJ2-7, with D perhaps matching TRBD2 (6 bases). V gave up 2 bases and J gave up 7 bases, with 9 bases separating them. CDR1 and CDR2 (germline): KGHSH, LQKENI. This CDR3 comprises 12 residues. The CDR3 region has the DNA TGTGCCAGCTCACCAGACCGGGGGGAGCAGTACTTC. This encodes CASSPDRGEQYF.

CDR3 sequence reads: CAISEVQGDYNSPLHF. The DNA of the CDR3 is TGTGCCATCAGTGAGGTACAGGGTGACTATAATTCACCCCTCCACTTT. The chain joins TRBV10-3 to TRBJ1-6; a weak D match, TRBD1 (6 bases). The CDR3 contains 16 residues. The germline gives CDR1 ENHRY, CDR2 SYGVKD. Trimming took off 2 bases at V and 3 bases at J, with 11 bases between the two ends.

The rearrangement joins TRBV6-5 to TRBJ2-7; TRBD2 is a possible D gene (6 bases). The CDR3 totals 16 residues. V lost 0 bases to trimming and J lost 0 bases, with 12 bases between them. Germline CDR1 and CDR2: MNHEY and SVGAGI. The CDR3 protein is CASSYSKTRSSYEQYF. CDR3 nucleotide sequence: TGTGCCAGCAGTTACTCCAAGACTAGGAGCTCCTACGAGCAGTACTTC.

The chain links TRBV3-1 (or the pseudogene TRBV3-2) to TRBJ1-3; 8 nucleotides match TRBD1. V was pared by 7 bases and J by 3 bases, with 5 bases of the junction left unmatched. Germline V gene sequence: CDR1 LGHDT, CDR2 YNNKEL (reference sequence). This CDR3 is built from 14 residues. CDR3 loop: CASNIRGLGNTIYF. The CDR3 nucleotides are TGTGCCAGCAACATCAGGGGGCTTGGAAACACCATATATTTT.

This rearrangement joins TRBV20-1 to TRBJ1-2; 8 bases are shared with TRBD1. Germline-derived CDR1 and CDR2 are DFQATT and SNEGSKA (reference sequence). This CDR3 comprises 13 residues. V gave up 3 bases and J gave up 4 bases; unmatched junction bases: 4. The chain's CDR3 is CSASEQGGYGYTF. In DNA form, the CDR3 reads TGCAGTGCTAGTGAACAGGGGGGCTATGGCTACACCTTC.

This clone has only one observation. The chain joins TRBV6-1 to TRBJ2-3; D may be TRBD1 (5 bases). The CDR3 is made up of 15 amino acids. With 3 bases removed from V and 7 bases from J, the gap between germline ends came to 17 bases. Looked up from germline, CDR1 is MNHNS and CDR2 is SASEGT. CDR3 nucleotide sequence: TGTGCCAGCAGTGACCTTAACTGGGGCTCCTATACGCAGTATTTT. Amino acid sequence: CASSDLNWGSYTQYF.